This T cell receptor beta chain was retrieved from a study of cytomegalovirus exposure and HLA in healthy donors. Study conclusions and caveats: A later analysis linked a missense variant in DCLRE1C to the trimming of TCR beta V and J genes. In vitro confirmation showed a few CMV-associated chains to be CMV antigen specific.

The CDR3 loop spans 15 amino acids. Germline CDR1 and CDR2: SGDLS and YYNGEE. The J segment lost 7 bases and the V segment lost 1 base, leaving 4 bases of the junction unmatched. The study ran its PCR with 60 Vbeta and 13 Jbeta primers. The repertoire was sequenced with immunoSEQ multiplex PCR; TCRdb's copy has only in-frame clones and lacks some. Here the sample spans more than 85,000 clones, approximately 81% being singletons. Remarks on this clone: What it binds is not known.

The rearrangement uses TRBV9 and TRBJ1-6; 8 bases agree with TRBD1. Material: PBMCs. This sequence was found in a man under 40 in good health and CMV-seronegative. Here the CDR3 reads CASSVTGGRNSPLHF. CDR3 nucleotide sequence: TGTGCCAGCAGCGTAACAGGGGGAAGAAATTCACCCCTCCACTTT. Complete variable domain (other parts from reference TRBV9 and TRBJ1-6): DSGVTQTPKHLITATGQRVTLRCSPRSGDLSVYWYQQSLDQGLQFLIQYYNGEERAKGNILERFSAQQFPDLHSELNLSSLELGDSALYFCASSVTGGRNSPLHFGNGTRLTVT.